The sequence of this T cell receptor beta chain was determined in a study of blood T cells in healthy people across ages. A single count supports this clonotype. The antigen is unknown. This CDR3 comprises 21 residues. With 2 bases clipped from V and 1 base from J, the junction kept 16 bases outside the gene matches. Germline assignment: CDR1 SGHAT and CDR2 FQNNGV. Study-wide findings and caveats: Per million T cells, TCR beta diversity dropped about linearly as age rose.

A second PCR, run for about 7 to 11 cycles, used a sample-barcoded 5' primer plus a J-beta primer mix. TCRdb reprocessed the 5' RACE reads via MiXCR and lists one record per CDR3 protein. The sample consists of about 930,000 distinct CDR3 sequences, roughly 28% of them appearing once. Another study also made use of these data, one on T cells of mothers and their children. According to that study: Each child contributed about 3 million TCR beta CDR3 reads, while each mother contributed over 9.5 million.

The V call is TRBV11-2, the J call TRBJ2-1, with TRBD1 matching 11 bases. This clonotype was sampled from a woman aged 40 to 50 in good health. Sequenced sample: blood. For the CDR3, the DNA is TGTGCCAGCAGCTTAACCCCGGGACAGGGGGGGGACAGGGGATCCTACAATGAGCAGTTCTTC. As protein: CASSLTPGQGGDRGSYNEQFF. Full variable domain (outside the CDR3, taken from reference TRBV11-2 and TRBJ2-1): EAGVAQSPRYKIIEKRQSVAFWCNPISGHATLYWYQQILGQGPKLLIQFQNNGVVDDSQLPKDRFSAERLKGVDSTLKIQPAKLEDSAVYLCASSLTPGQGGDRGSYNEQFFGPGTRLTVL.